This TCR beta chain was observed in a study of shared clonotypes between healthy human individuals (dated by TCRdb to 2018 to 2020). Study-wide context: Two women and a few men aged 18 to 49 years were included in the cohort. For each donor, three plates each were used for CD4 naive and CD4 memory, two plates were used for CD8 naive, and one plate was used for CD8 memory. Blood TCR repertoires of roughly five healthy adults were deeply sequenced to estimate repertoire size and the extent of clonotype sharing between individuals. To increase sequencing depth and limit assay-specific biases, different laboratories used diverse techniques to prepare libraries and sequence TCR repertoires. Each donor's leukapheresis produced roughly between roughly 0.85 and 10 billion PBMCs.

A note on this clone: Its antigen remains unidentified. No base quality values were provided; no much bigger clone lies one nucleotide off.

V trim: 0 bases; J trim: 5 bases; unmatched bases: 10. For CDR1 and CDR2, the germline V gene lists MGHRA and YSYEKL. From its cysteine to its phenylalanine, the CDR3 spans 18 amino acids. The DNA shown is the 54-base CDR3, in frame from base 1. CD8 naive samples consisted of CD45RO-negative cells that were positively selected for CCR7, yielding a CD45RA+CCR7+ population without TemRA cells. The donors were healthy, HIV-negative adults who had no recently reported acute infections or vaccinations. Every donor was a Caucasian adult living in Nashville, Tennessee, USA. Blood was collected by leukapheresis, and PBMCs were isolated by Ficoll-Histopaque density gradient centrifugation and then cryopreserved in liquid nitrogen vapor phase. Analytical flow cytometry was used to check the purity and quantity of every magnetically sorted T cell population. From each sorted fraction, genomic DNA was isolated and quantified by UV absorbance on a Nanodrop 2000c.

Using the deep immunoSEQ assay, multiplex PCR amplified TCR CDR3 regions from genomic DNA. Genomic DNA extracted from each cell subset was distributed evenly over all wells of several immunoSEQ 96-well plates, and each plate served as one replicate. Each replicate PCR for sorted subsets received approximately 200 ng genomic DNA, equal to 28,000 or so T cell genomes. Purified libraries were measured with a Qubit 3.0 fluorometer, size-checked on a Bioanalyzer 2100, and measured again with the KAPA Library Quantification kit. Each immunoSEQ 96-well plate was sequenced on its own single-read 150-cycle Illumina NextSeq 550 flow cell. The study's own analysis went as follows. Because only junctional sequences without quality scores were contained in the immunoSEQ output, filtering matching that applied to full-length reads could not be performed. Sequences were annotated with PyIR, a Python wrapper for IgBLAST v1.9, and V/J genes and CDR3 were assigned using IMGT germline references. Reads with weak V/J assignments (E-value above 1e-6), missing CDR3, stop codons, out-of-frame junctions, or ambiguous translated residues were removed. V3J clonotypes were defined by identical inferred V gene, J gene, and CDR3 amino acid sequence. Percentage overlap between repertoires was calculated by dividing the number of shared unique clonotypes by the size of the smaller repertoire. RTK rarefaction, the Chao1 estimator, and Recon v2.1 estimates of unobserved clonotypes were used to assess repertoire richness. For all TCRbeta clonotypes obtained by the gDNA method from a few donors, generation probabilities were computed with OLGA. The table was pulled from immuneACCESS by TCRdb, which kept in-frame rearrangements only. Such tables lose some clones; where checked, under half of the loss comes from unresolved V genes, and the rest has no known cause. D and trimming come from the DNA, and the V and J calls and clone size come from that table. The sample table records around 580,000 clones; 95% to 98% of these occur just once. The top ten clones comprise 0.3% of the sample.

On the study overall, not on this receptor specifically: Sampling was restricted to blood, and TCR repertoires in tissue are likely to differ from TCR repertoires in blood. Naive subsets generally had larger estimated clonotype richness than memory subsets did. Pairwise subsampling indicated that sequencing depth was expected to affect the degree of clonotype sharing among donors. Because the study included only a small number of donors, the genetic and exposure-history diversity represented was limited. Compared with non-shared clonotypes, the clonotypes found in all four sorted-subset donors had higher generation probabilities. Even with the large sequencing depth, rarefaction of the sorted-subset datasets indicated that sequencing was incomplete. Around 5% of naive CD4, 3% to 3.5% of naive CD8, about 2.5% of memory CD4, and around 0.42% of memory CD8 clonotypes were shared across a few donors.

The chain was built from TRBV4-1 and TRBJ2-1; 10 nucleotides in the junction match TRBD2. The source material was naive CD8+ T cells sorted from blood. The cell subset or site label, as the study defines it: CD45RA+CCR7+. The TCR comes from a man in his thirties or forties in good health. The DNA sequence is as follows: TGCGCCAGCAGCCAAGATTTAGGCGGGACTAGCGCCCACAATGAGCAGTTCTTC. Its protein product is CASSQDLGGTSAHNEQFF.